The rows below give T cell receptor beta chains drawn from one sample of a study of OX40 agonist ivuxolimab in advanced cancers. TCRdb keeps only in-frame clones here, not all; method: immunoSEQ multiplex PCR. Of 68,000 or so clones listed, 82% were seen once; the top ten hold about 11%. The sequencing here drew on CD4+ or CD8+ T cells sorted from blood, taken in a trial of the OX40 agonist ivuxolimab. The receptors come from an adult with an advanced solid tumor such as melanoma, head and neck, liver or kidney cancer. CDR3s include the opening cysteine and the closing phenylalanine or tryptophan.

TRBJ2-4 | TRBV5-4 | CASSLVGRGQGAKNIQYF
TRBJ2-6 | TRBV7-9 | CASSLGGSSISGANVLTF
TRBJ1-1 | TRBV28 | CASSSGRRGPNTEAFF
TRBJ2-2 | TRBV11-2 | CASSPGQVQTGELFF
TRBJ2-3 | TRBV7-3 | CASSLTGQPDTQYF
TRBJ1-2 | TRBV27 | CASSLSGGIYGYTF
TRBJ1-5 | TRBV4-2 | CASSQAGDGDNQPQHF
TRBJ2-7 | TRBV2 | CASGQDRVEEQYF
TRBJ2-7 | TRBV2 | CASGEHAYEQYF
TRBJ1-1 | TRBV7-9 | CASTFNGDTEAFF
TRBJ2-3 | TRBV7-3 | CASSTDGANTDTQYF
TRBJ2-3 | TRBV2 | CASTSPGQGKDTQYF
TRBJ2-1 | TRBV6-1 | CASIPENEQFF
TRBJ1-1 | TRBV29-1 | CSVEGDSSRAFF
TRBJ1-5 | TRBV19 | CASTRGNQPQHF
TRBJ1-5 | TRBV6-5 | CASSLGQGGWPQHF
TRBJ2-3 | TRBV14 | CASSQVGTDTQYF
TRBJ1-3 | TRBV9 | CASSLTGGGNTIYF
TRBJ2-5 | TRBV27 | CASSLSAGGRETQYF
TRBJ1-2 | TRBV30 | CAWSGGVNYGYTF
TRBJ2-5 | TRBV9 | CASSAGIRDPLAQYF
TRBJ2-7 | TRBV7-8 | CASSGRGTPGQGYEQYF